This TCR beta chain was identified in a study of response to subunit inactivated influenza vaccine. Germline trimming cut 4 bases from V and 4 bases from J; bases unmatched to any gene: 7. This CDR3 has 14 residues. In germline, CDR1 is SGHRS, CDR2 YFSETQ. Study results and caveats: Few new T cells, the authors suggested, are recruited by each seasonal influenza vaccination.

Using its own MiXCR run on the RT-PCR reads, TCRdb lists one record per CDR3 protein. The sample lists about 530,000 distinct CDR3 sequences; roughly 10% were seen once. Concerning this clonotype: Its antigen is not identified.

The sample here was PBMCs from blood, taken on the day of vaccination. This TCR derives from a man aged 45-65 years who received an inactivated influenza vaccine. The chain employs TRBV5-1 and TRBJ1-2; 7 nucleotides align to TRBD1. This CDR3 reads CASSAGQPSYGYTF. The CDR3 DNA reads as TGCGCCAGCAGCGCGGGACAGCCCTCCTATGGCTACACCTTC.